This entry features one TCR beta chain sequence. What it recognizes is unknown. The CDR3 consists of 15 residues. V shed 3 bases and J 10 bases; nucleotides not matched to a gene: 10. Germline loops: CDR1 KGHDR, CDR2 SFDVKD. This specimen comes from a study of blood T cells in healthy people across ages. A J-beta primer mix and a sample-barcoded 5' primer were used in a second PCR of roughly 6 to 11 cycles. TCRdb re-derived calls from the 5' RACE reads in MiXCR, one entry per CDR3 protein. The repertoire holds 1.5 million to 2 million distinct CDR3 sequences, with about 30% as singletons. General observations from the study: Both higher diversity and more naive CD4+ cells marked long-lived donors when set against aged donors.

The TCR originated in a woman aged 25 to 45 in good health. Sequenced: blood. The chain employs TRBV24-1 and TRBJ2-1, with TRBD1 matching over 8 bases. CDR3 sequence: CATSDPRTGLSEQFF. The CDR3 DNA reads TGTGCCACCAGTGATCCCCGGACAGGGCTCTCCGAGCAGTTCTTC.